Given below is one TCR beta chain in context. Original handling: Reference gene primer amplification in the assay estimated nucleated cell counts. Sequencing used immunoSEQ multiplex PCR; TCRdb keeps in-frame clones, though not all of them. From that table come the V and J calls and clone size; the DNA was used to work out D and trimming. The sample has 6,000 or so clones, 88% seen once; the top ten hold over 5.5%. V gave up 1 base and J gave up 1 base, with 3 bases separating them. Germline loops: CDR1 LNHDA, CDR2 SQIVND (reference sequence). The length of the CDR3 is 13 residues. The sample is drawn from a study of blood T cell repertoires in COVID-19. Study details: COVID-19 samples from acute and convalescent phases originated in the United States, Italy and Spain. T cells, B-cell-depleted T cells, or PBMCs supplied cDNA or gDNA.

The TCR comes from a human donor in a cohort sampled during active COVID-19. The chain is built from TRBV19 and TRBJ2-3; D unresolved. The sample comprised peripheral blood. The CDR3: CASSIVGTDTQYF. In nucleotides, the CDR3 is TGTGCCAGTAGTATAGTAGGCACAGATACGCAGTATTTT.